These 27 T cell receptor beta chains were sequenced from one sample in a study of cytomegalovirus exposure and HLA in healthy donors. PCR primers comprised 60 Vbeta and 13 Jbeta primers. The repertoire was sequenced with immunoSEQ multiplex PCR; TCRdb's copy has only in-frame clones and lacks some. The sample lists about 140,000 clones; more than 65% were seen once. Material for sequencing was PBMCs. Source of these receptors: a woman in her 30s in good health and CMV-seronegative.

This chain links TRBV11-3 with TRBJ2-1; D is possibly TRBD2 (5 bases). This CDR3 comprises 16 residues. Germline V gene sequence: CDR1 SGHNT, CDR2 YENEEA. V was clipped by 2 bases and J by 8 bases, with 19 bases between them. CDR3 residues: CASSLRLEKQRYEQFF. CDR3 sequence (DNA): TGTGCCAGCAGCTTAAGACTGGAGAAGCAGCGGTATGAGCAGTTCTTC.

The CDR3 protein is CASSLFGLAGGDEQYF. The CDR3 DNA is TGTGCCAGCAGCTTGTTTGGGCTAGCGGGAGGGGACGAGCAGTACTTC. This chain connects TRBV5-5 to TRBJ2-7, with 12 bases lining up with TRBD2. CDR3 length: 16 amino acids. J gave up 5 bases and V 1 base, and 7 bases lay outside the gene matches. Germline CDR1 and CDR2: SGHKS and YYEKEE (reference sequence).

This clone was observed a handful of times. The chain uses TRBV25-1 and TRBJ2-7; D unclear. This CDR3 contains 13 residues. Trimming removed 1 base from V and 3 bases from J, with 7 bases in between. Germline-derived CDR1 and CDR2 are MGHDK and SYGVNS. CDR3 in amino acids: CASSELSGYEQYF. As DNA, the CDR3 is TGTGCCAGCAGTGAATTATCGGGCTACGAGCAGTACTTC.

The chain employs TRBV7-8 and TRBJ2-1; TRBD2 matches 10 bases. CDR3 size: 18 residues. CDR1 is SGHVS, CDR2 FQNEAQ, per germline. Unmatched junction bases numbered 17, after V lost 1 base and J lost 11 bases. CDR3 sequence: CASSLVGMTSGLGSQQFF. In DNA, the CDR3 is TGTGCCAGCAGCTTAGTCGGTATGACTAGCGGGCTAGGGTCTCAGCAGTTCTTC.

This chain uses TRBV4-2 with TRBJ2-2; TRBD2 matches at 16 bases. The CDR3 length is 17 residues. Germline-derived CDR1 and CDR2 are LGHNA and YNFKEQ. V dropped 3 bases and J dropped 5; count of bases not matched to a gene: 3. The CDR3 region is CASSQGLAGGRTGELFF. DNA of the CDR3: TGTGCCAGCAGCCAGGGACTAGCGGGGGGGCGGACCGGGGAGCTGTTTTTT.

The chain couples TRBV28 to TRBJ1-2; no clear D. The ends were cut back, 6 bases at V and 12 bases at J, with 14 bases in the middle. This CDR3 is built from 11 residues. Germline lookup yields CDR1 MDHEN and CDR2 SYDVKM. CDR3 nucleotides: TGTGCCAGCAGCCAGGCGTTCCGCCACACCTTC. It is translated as CASSQAFRHTF.

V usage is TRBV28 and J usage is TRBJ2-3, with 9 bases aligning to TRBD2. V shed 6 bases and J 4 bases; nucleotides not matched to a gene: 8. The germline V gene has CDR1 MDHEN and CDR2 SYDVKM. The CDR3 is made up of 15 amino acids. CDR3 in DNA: TGTGCCAGCAGCCCCGCGGGGGGGAGGTCAGATACGCAGTATTTT. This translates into CASSPAGGRSDTQYF. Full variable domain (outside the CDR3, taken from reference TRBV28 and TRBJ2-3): DVKVTQSSRYLVKRTGEKVFLECVQDMDHENMFWYRQDPGLGLRLIYFSYDVKMKEKGDIPEGYSVSREKKERFSLILESASTNQTSMYLCASSPAGGRSDTQYFGPGTRLTVL.

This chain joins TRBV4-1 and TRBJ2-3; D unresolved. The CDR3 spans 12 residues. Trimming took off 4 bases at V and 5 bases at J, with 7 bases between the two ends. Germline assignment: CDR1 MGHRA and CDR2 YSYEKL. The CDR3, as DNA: TGCGCCAGCAGCCCGACGGGAGATACGCAGTATTTT. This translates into CASSPTGDTQYF.

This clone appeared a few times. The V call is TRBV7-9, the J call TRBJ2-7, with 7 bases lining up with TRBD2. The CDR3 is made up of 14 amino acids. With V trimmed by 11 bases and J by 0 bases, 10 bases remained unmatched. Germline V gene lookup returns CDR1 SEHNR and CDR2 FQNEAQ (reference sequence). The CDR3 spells CAVRTGRSSYEQYF. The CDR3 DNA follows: TGTGCCGTCCGAACCGGGAGGAGCTCCTACGAGCAGTACTTC.

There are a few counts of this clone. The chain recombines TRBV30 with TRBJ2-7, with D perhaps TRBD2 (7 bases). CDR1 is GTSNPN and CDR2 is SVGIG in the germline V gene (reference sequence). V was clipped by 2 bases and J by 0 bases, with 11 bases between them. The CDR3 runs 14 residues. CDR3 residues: CAWSLGGLSYEQYV. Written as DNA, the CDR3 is TGTGCCTGGAGTTTGGGGGGGCTCTCCTACGAGCAGTACGTC.

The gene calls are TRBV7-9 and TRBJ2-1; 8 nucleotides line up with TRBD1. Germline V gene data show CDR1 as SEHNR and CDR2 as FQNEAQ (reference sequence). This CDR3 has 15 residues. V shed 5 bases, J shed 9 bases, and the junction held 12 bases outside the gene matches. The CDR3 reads CASSPWNRGFGEQFF. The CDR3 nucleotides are TGTGCCAGCAGCCCGTGGAACAGGGGGTTCGGTGAGCAGTTCTTC.

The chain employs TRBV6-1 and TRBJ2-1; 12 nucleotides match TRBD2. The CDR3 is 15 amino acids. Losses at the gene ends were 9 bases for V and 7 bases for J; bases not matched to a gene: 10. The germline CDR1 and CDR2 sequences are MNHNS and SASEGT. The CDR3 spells CASDTSGGYRNEQFF. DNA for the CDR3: TGTGCCAGTGATACTAGCGGGGGGTATAGAAATGAGCAGTTCTTC.

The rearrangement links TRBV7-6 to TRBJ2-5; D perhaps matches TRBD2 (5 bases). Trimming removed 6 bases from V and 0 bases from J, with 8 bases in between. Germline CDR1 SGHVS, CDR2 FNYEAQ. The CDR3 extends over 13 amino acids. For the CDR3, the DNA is TGTGCCAGCAGGAGGCGGGACCAAGAGACCCAGTACTTC. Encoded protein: CASRRRDQETQYF. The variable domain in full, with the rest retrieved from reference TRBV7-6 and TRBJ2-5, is GAGVSQSPRYKVTKRGQDVALRCDPISGHVSLYWYRQALGQGPEFLTYFNYEAQQDKSGLPNDRFSAERPEGSISTLTIQRTEQRDSAMYRCASRRRDQETQYFGPGTRLLVL.

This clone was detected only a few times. DNA for the CDR3: TGCGCCAGCAGCCCCGGGGACTCTGGAAACACCATATATTTT. This encodes CASSPGDSGNTIYF. This sequence joins TRBV5-1 and TRBJ1-3; D unclear. Germline CDR1 reads SGHRS; CDR2 reads YFSETQ. The V and J ends lost 4 bases and 0 bases respectively, with 8 bases between them. The CDR3 extends over 14 amino acids.

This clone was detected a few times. The CDR3 nucleotides read TGTGCCAGTAGTCGGACAGCCGGGAGGACTGAAGCTTTCTTT. Translated, it gives CASSRTAGRTEAFF. This sequence joins TRBV19 and TRBJ1-1; TRBD1 is a possible D gene (6 bases). Trimming took 5 bases from V and 5 from J, leaving 15 bases between them. The CDR3 is 14 residues long. Per the germline V gene, CDR1 is LNHDA and CDR2 is SQIVND (reference sequence).

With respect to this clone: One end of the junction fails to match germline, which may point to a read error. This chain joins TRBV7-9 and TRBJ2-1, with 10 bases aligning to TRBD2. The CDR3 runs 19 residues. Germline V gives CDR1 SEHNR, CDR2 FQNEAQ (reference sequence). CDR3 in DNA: TGTTCCAGCAGCCACCTTGGGAGCGGGAGGGTGTCCGTTATGAATGAGCAGTTCTTC. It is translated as CSSSHLGSGRVSVMNEQFF.

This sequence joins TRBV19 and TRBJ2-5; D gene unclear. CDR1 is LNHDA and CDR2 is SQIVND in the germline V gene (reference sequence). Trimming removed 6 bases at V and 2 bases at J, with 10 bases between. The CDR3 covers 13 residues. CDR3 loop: CASSGPGQETQYF. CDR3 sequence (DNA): TGTGCCAGTAGCGGCCCGGGTCAAGAGACCCAGTACTTC.

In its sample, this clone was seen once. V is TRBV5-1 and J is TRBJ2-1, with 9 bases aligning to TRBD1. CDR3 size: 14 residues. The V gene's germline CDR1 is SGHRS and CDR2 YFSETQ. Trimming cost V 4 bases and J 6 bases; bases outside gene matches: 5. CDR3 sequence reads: CASSAGQGSNEQFF. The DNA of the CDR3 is TGCGCCAGCAGCGCCGGACAGGGGAGCAATGAGCAGTTCTTC.

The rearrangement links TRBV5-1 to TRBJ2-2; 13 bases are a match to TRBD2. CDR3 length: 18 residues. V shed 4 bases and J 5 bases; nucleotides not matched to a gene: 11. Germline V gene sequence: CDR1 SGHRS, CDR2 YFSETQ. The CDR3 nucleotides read TGCGCCAGCAGCCTGGAACTAGCGGGGGGGCCGAGGACCGGGGAGCTGTTTTTT. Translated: CASSLELAGGPRTGELFF.

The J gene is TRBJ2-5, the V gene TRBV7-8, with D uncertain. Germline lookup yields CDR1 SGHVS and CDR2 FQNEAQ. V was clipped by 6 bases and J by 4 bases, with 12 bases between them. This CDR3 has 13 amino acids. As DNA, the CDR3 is TGTGCCAGCAGACACTTTGAGGTAGAGACCCAGTACTTC. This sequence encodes CASRHFEVETQYF.

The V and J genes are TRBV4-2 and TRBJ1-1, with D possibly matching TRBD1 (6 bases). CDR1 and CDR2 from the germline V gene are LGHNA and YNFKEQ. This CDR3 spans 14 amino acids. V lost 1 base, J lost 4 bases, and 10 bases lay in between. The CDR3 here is CASSQATGLTEAFF. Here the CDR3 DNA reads TGTGCCAGCAGCCAAGCCACAGGGCTCACTGAAGCTTTCTTT.

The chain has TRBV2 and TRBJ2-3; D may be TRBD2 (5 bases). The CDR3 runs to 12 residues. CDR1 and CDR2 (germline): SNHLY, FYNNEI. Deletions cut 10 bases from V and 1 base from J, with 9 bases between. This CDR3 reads CANSGGTDTQYF. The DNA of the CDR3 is TGTGCCAATTCCGGGGGCACAGATACGCAGTATTTT.

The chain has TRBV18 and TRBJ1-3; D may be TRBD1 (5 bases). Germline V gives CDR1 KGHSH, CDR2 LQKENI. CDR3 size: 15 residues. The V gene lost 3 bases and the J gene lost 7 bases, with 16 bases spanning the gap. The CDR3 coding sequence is TGTGCCAGCTCACCGGCGGGAGGGAACAGGAACACCATATATTTT. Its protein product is CASSPAGGNRNTIYF.

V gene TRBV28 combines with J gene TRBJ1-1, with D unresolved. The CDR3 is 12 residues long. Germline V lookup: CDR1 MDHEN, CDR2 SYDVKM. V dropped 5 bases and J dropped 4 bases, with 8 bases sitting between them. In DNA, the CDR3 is TGTGCCAGCAGTAGAGGGCCCACTGAAGCTTTCTTT. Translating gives CASSRGPTEAFF.

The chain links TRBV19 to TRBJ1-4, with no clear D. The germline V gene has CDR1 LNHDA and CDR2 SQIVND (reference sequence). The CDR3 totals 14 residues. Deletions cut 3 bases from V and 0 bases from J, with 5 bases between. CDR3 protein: CASSIQATNEKLFF. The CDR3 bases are TGTGCCAGTAGTATTCAGGCAACTAATGAAAAACTGTTTTTT.

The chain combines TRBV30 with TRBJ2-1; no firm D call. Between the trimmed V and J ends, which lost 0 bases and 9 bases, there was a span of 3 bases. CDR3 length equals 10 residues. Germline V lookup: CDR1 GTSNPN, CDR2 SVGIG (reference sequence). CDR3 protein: CAWSVSEQFF. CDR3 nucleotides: TGTGCCTGGAGTGTGAGTGAGCAGTTCTTC.

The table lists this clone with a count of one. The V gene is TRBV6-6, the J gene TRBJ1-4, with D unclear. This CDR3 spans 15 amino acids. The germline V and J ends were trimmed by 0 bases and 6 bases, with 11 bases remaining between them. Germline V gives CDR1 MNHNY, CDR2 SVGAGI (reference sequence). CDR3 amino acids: CASSYSVGSYEKLFF. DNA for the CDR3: TGTGCCAGCAGTTACTCAGTGGGCAGTTATGAAAAACTGTTTTTT.